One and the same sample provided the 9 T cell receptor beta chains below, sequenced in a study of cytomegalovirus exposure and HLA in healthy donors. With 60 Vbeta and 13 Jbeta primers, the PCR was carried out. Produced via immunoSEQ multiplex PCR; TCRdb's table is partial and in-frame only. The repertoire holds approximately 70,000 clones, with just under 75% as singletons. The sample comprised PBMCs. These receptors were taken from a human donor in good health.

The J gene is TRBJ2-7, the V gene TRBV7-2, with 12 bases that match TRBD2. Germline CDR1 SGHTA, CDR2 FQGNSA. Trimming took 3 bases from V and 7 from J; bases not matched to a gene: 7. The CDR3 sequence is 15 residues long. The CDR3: CASSFASGRAEEQYF. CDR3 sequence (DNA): TGTGCCAGCAGCTTTGCTAGCGGGAGGGCGGAAGAGCAGTACTTC.

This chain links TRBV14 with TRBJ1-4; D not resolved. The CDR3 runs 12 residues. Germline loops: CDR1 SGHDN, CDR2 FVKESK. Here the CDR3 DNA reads TGTCGGGAGGGAAGGGATGGTGAAAAACTGTTTTTT. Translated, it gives CREGRDGEKLFF. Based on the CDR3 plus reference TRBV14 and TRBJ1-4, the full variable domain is EAGVTQFPSHSVIEKGQTVTLRCDPISGHDNLYWYRRVMGKEIKFLLHFVKESKQDESGMPNNRFLAERTGGTYSTLKVQPAELEDSGVYFCREGRDGEKLFFGSGTQLSVL.

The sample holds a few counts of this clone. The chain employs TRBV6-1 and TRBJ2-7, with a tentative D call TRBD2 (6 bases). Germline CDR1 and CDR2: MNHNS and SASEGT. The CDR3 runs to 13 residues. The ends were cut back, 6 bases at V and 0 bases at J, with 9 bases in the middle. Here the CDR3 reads CASREGISYEQYF. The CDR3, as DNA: TGTGCCAGCAGGGAGGGAATCTCCTACGAGCAGTACTTC.

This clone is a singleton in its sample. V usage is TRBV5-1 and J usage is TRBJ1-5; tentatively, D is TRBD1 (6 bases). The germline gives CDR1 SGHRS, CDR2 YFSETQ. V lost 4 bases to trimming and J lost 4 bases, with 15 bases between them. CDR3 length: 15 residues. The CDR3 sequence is CASSPGTNRNQPQHF. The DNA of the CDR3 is TGCGCCAGCAGCCCCGGGACAAATAGGAATCAGCCCCAGCATTTT.

The CDR3 protein is CASSPGTSGLFKETQYF. As DNA, the CDR3 is TGTGCCAGCAGCCCCGGGACTAGCGGGCTATTCAAAGAGACCCAGTACTTC. The chain carries TRBV11-3 and TRBJ2-5; 12 bases align to TRBD2. CDR1 SGHNT and CDR2 YENEEA come from the germline V gene. The CDR3 consists of 17 residues. Germline trimming cut 5 bases from V and 3 bases from J; bases unmatched to any gene: 10.

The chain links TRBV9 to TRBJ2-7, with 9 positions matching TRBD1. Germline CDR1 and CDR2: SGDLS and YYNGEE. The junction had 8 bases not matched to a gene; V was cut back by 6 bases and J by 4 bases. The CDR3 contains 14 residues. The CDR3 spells CASTAGDREYEQYF. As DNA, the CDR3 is TGTGCCAGCACCGCCGGGGACAGGGAGTACGAGCAGTACTTC.

The DNA for the CDR3 is TGTGCCAGCAGTTGGGTCGGGACAGGGGACTATGGCTACACCTTC. Its protein is CASSWVGTGDYGYTF. V gene TRBV27 combines with J gene TRBJ1-2; 10 nucleotides agree with TRBD1. The CDR3 runs 15 residues. Germline CDR1 reads MNHEY; CDR2 reads SMNVEV (reference sequence). Trimming cost V 4 bases and J 3 bases; bases outside gene matches: 5.

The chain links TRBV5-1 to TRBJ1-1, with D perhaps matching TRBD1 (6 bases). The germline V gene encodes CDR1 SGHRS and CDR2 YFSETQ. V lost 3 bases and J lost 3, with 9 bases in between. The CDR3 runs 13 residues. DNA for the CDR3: TGCGCCAGCAGCTATTCAGGGGACACTGAAGCTTTCTTT. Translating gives CASSYSGDTEAFF.

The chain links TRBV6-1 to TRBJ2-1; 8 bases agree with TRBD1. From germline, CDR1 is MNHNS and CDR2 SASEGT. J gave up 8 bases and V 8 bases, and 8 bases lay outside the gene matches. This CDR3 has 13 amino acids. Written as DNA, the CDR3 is TGTGCCAGCGGTGGACAGGGTAACGATGAGCAGTTCTTC. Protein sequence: CASGGQGNDEQFF.